This T cell receptor (beta chain) was obtained from a study of spatial heterogeneity in lung cancer. The wider study: Beta-chain sequences were consistently detected more often than alpha-chain sequences. The study observed each unique TCR and UMI combination more than ten times on average in raw reads.

Broader study findings: At tumor resection, ubiquitous expanded TCRs were detected in blood more often than later.

All TCR cDNA molecules were individually tagged with a unique molecular identifier. TCRdb re-called the 5' RACE reads through MiXCR, storing one row per CDR3 protein. The table records about 82,000 distinct CDR3 sequences, over 9.5% of them present only once. The CDR3 length is 13 residues. The V gene's germline CDR1 is SEHNR and CDR2 FQNEAQ (reference sequence). V was pared by 4 bases and J by 3 bases, with 2 bases of the junction left unmatched. Many counts were recorded for this clonotype. Its antigen is not identified. Sample time point: sample taken at primary tumor resection. Whole RNA, isolated from tumor, nontumor lung or frozen PBMC, was sequenced without prior sorting.

This chain links TRBV7-9 with TRBJ1-2; 7 bases align to TRBD1. This TCR came from a male donor with early-stage non-small cell lung cancer. The sequencing used PBMCs, collected at surgery. The CDR3 region has the DNA TGTGCCAGCAGCTCCACAGGGGACTATGGCTACACCTTC. Protein: CASSSTGDYGYTF. The variable domain in full, with the rest retrieved from reference TRBV7-9 and TRBJ1-2, is DTGVSQNPRHKITKRGQNVTFRCDPISEHNRLYWYRQTLGQGPEFLTYFQNEAQLEKSRLLSDRFSAERPKGSFSTLEIQRTEQGDSAMYLCASSSTGDYGYTFGSGTRLTVV.